The clone carrying this TCR beta chain was detected a few times. These data originate in a study of blood T cell repertoires in COVID-19. Overall study context: From the United States, Italy and Spain came samples of acute and convalescent COVID-19. PBMCs, B-cell-depleted T cells, or T cells were the source of the cDNA or gDNA that made up the material.

In the study's own analysis: For nucleated cells, counts were estimated from reference gene primer amplification. The method was immunoSEQ multiplex PCR; TCRdb's version includes in-frame clones alone and lacks a portion of them. That table is the source of V, J and clone size, and D and trimming were worked out from the DNA. The table includes about 240,000 clones, approximately 83% detected once. The germline V and J ends were trimmed by 4 bases and 3 bases, with 19 bases remaining between them. Germline lookup yields CDR1 SGHDT and CDR2 YYEEEE. The CDR3 length is 16 residues. The sample was peripheral blood. This chain connects TRBV5-6 to TRBJ1-2, with D unresolved. This sequence originates from a woman aged 80 or over with acute or convalescent COVID-19. In DNA, the CDR3 is TGTGCCAGCAGCCTGGGCGTGGGCAGCCTTTACTATGGCTACACCTTC. Its protein is CASSLGVGSLYYGYTF.